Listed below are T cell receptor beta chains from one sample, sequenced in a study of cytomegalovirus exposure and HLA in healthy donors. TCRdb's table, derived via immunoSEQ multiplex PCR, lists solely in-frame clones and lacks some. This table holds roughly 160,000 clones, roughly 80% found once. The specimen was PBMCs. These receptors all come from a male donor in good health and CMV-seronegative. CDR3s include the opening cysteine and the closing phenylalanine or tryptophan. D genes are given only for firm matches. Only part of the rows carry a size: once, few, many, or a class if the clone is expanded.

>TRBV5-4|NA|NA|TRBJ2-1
CASSWVGQSYNEQFF
TGTGCCAGCAGCTGGGTGGGACAATCCTACAATGAGCAGTTCTTC
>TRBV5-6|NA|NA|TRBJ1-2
CASSLRGALGYTF
TGTGCCAGCAGCCTACGGGGGGCGCTTGGCTACACCTTC
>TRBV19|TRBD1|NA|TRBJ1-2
CASSTQDRGDYGYTF
TGTGCCAGTAGTACTCAGGACAGGGGTGACTATGGCTACACCTTC
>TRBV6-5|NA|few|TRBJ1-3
CASSYLGGNSGNTIYF
TGTGCCAGCAGTTATTTGGGGGGAAACTCTGGAAACACCATATATTTT
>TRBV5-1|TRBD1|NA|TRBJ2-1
CASSEEGAFRNEQFF
TGCGCCAGCAGCGAAGAGGGGGCCTTTCGCAATGAGCAGTTCTTC
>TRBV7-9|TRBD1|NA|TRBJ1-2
CATSGDRGGYTF
TGTGCCACCTCGGGGGACAGGGGTGGCTACACCTTC
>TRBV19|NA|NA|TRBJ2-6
CASSIGGTSGANVLTF
TGTGCCAGTAGTATAGGGGGCACTTCTGGGGCCAACGTCCTGACTTTC
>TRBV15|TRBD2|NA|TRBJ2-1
CATSRDTAGGPLSYNEQFF
TGTGCCACCAGCAGAGATACAGCGGGGGGGCCTCTGTCCTACAATGAGCAGTTCTTC
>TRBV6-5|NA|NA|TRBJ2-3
CASSPRGLTTDTQYF
TGTGCCAGCAGTCCCCGCGGACTCACAACAGATACGCAGTATTTT
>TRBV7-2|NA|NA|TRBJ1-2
CASSKSTGNYGYTF
TGTGCCAGCAGCAAGAGTACAGGGAACTATGGCTACACCTTC
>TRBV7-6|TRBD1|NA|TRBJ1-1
CASSSSQGGTEAFF
TGTGCCAGCAGCTCCTCCCAGGGGGGAACTGAAGCTTTCTTT
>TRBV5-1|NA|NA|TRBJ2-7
CASSLGGGQSAYEQYF
TGCGCCAGCAGCTTGGGGGGCGGACAGAGCGCCTACGAGCAGTACTTC
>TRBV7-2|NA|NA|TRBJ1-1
CASSLQLMNTEAFF
TGTGCCAGCAGCCTACAGCTCATGAACACTGAAGCTTTCTTT
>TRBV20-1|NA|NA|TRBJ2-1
CSARDRYEQFF
TGCAGTGCTAGAGACAGGTATGAGCAGTTCTTC
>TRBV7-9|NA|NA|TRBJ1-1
CATDVGWRAFF
TGTGCCACCGACGTGGGTTGGAGAGCTTTCTTT
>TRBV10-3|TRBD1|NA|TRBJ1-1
CATHEPGQTNTEAFF
TGTGCCACACACGAACCGGGACAGACGAACACTGAAGCTTTCTTT
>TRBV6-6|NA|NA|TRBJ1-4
CASNNRGSGEKLFF
TGTGCCAGCAATAATCGGGGGAGCGGTGAAAAACTGTTTTTT